A selection of T cell receptor beta chains follows, all from one sample in a study of chemoradiotherapy in HPV16-positive cancers. The data were produced by immunoSEQ multiplex PCR, yet TCRdb's version contains in-frame clones alone and is incomplete. Altogether some 5,000 clones are present, roughly 93% being singletons, with the ten largest covering more than 3.5%. The sample here was taken from a patient who underwent chemoradiotherapy. The source of these receptors is a human donor with HPV-associated anogenital cancer. Both conserved end residues are trimmed from each CDR3.

j_gene: TRBJ1-4; v_gene: TRBV28; CDR3aa: ASTGTGGPWGNEKLF
j_gene: TRBJ1-6; v_gene: TRBV11-2; CDR3aa: ASSLENSGPLH
j_gene: TRBJ1-2; v_gene: TRBV7-6; CDR3aa: ASSPEITGVYGYT
j_gene: TRBJ2-1; v_gene: TRBV6-6; CDR3aa: ASSYFGTSGDNEQF
j_gene: TRBJ1-5; v_gene: TRBV6-5; CDR3aa: ASSYSHSNQPQH
j_gene: TRBJ2-2; v_gene: TRBV28; CDR3aa: AAGQPNTGELF
j_gene: TRBJ2-7; v_gene: TRBV10-2; CDR3aa: ASRDRGNEQY
j_gene: TRBJ2-1; v_gene: TRBV5-1; CDR3aa: ASINREGSSYNEQF
j_gene: TRBJ2-1; v_gene: TRBV7-2; CDR3aa: ASSLDSYNEQF
j_gene: TRBJ1-2; v_gene: TRBV28; CDR3aa: ASSPNKISNYGYT
j_gene: TRBJ1-6; v_gene: TRBV10-3; CDR3aa: AISEDPGGSPLH
j_gene: TRBJ2-1; v_gene: TRBV5-4; CDR3aa: ASSLNRDYYNEQF
j_gene: TRBJ1-1; v_gene: TRBV5-1; CDR3aa: ASSLGQAAEAF
j_gene: TRBJ2-5; v_gene: TRBV27; CDR3aa: ASSSAGWEAQY
j_gene: TRBJ2-3; v_gene: TRBV4-1; CDR3aa: ASSQAGGPTSDTQY
j_gene: TRBJ2-7; v_gene: TRBV30; CDR3aa: AWSVEQGMGEQY
j_gene: TRBJ2-5; v_gene: TRBV5-4; CDR3aa: ASSSDSRVLGETQY
j_gene: TRBJ2-1; v_gene: TRBV7-9; CDR3aa: ASSLGAGGPGHEQF
j_gene: TRBJ1-1; v_gene: TRBV28; CDR3aa: ASSFDKQFSTEAF
j_gene: TRBJ1-3; v_gene: TRBV30; CDR3aa: AWNRGERNTIY
j_gene: TRBJ1-5; v_gene: TRBV19; CDR3aa: ASSIRSSRGGNQPQH
j_gene: TRBJ2-7; v_gene: TRBV4-1; CDR3aa: ASSQQGQGAPDEQY
j_gene: TRBJ2-1; v_gene: TRBV4-1; CDR3aa: ASSHLRAQAYNEQF
j_gene: TRBJ2-5; v_gene: TRBV7-2; CDR3aa: ASSYGGRGQETQY
j_gene: TRBJ1-2; v_gene: TRBV19; CDR3aa: ASRSRVGSSGYT
j_gene: TRBJ2-1; v_gene: TRBV7-9; CDR3aa: ASSLKGGTSGGNEQF
j_gene: TRBJ1-1; v_gene: TRBV28; CDR3aa: ASSAGQGLPFEAF
j_gene: TRBJ1-1; v_gene: TRBV10-1; CDR3aa: AIFPIGEGNTEAF
j_gene: TRBJ1-1; v_gene: TRBV29-1; CDR3aa: SAAQANTEAF
j_gene: TRBJ1-6; v_gene: TRBV7-2; CDR3aa: ASSPRTAYNSPLH
j_gene: TRBJ1-3; v_gene: TRBV7-8; CDR3aa: ASSLEAVLGNTIY
j_gene: TRBJ1-5; v_gene: TRBV7-9; CDR3aa: ASSYAGTERNQPQH
j_gene: TRBJ1-5; v_gene: TRBV4-3; CDR3aa: ASSQERPTWGNQPQH
j_gene: TRBJ2-3; v_gene: TRBV19; CDR3aa: ASSISGADTQY
j_gene: TRBJ2-7; v_gene: TRBV4-2; CDR3aa: ASSPQVGGSVDYEQY
j_gene: TRBJ1-6; v_gene: TRBV28; CDR3aa: ASSYARTYNSPLH
j_gene: TRBJ2-7; v_gene: TRBV18; CDR3aa: ASSPPTGHYEQY
j_gene: TRBJ2-1; v_gene: TRBV11-1; CDR3aa: ASRGDRDSFLDEQF
j_gene: TRBJ2-5; v_gene: TRBV15; CDR3aa: ATSRRSGAYQETQY
j_gene: TRBJ1-4; v_gene: TRBV19; CDR3aa: ASRDRGTTNEKLF
j_gene: TRBJ2-3; v_gene: TRBV7-2; CDR3aa: ASSWAPDTQY
j_gene: TRBJ2-1; v_gene: TRBV27; CDR3aa: ASSLNGVEQF
j_gene: TRBJ1-1; v_gene: TRBV6-6; CDR3aa: ASSQQGRAEAF
j_gene: TRBJ1-2; v_gene: TRBV27; CDR3aa: ASSLERGLGAGGYT
j_gene: TRBJ2-2; v_gene: TRBV27; CDR3aa: ASSDRAGGGELF
j_gene: TRBJ1-3; v_gene: TRBV5-5; CDR3aa: ASSLVANQISGNTIY
j_gene: TRBJ1-1; v_gene: TRBV5-1; CDR3aa: ASSLPQHRGTEAF
j_gene: TRBJ2-3; v_gene: TRBV19; CDR3aa: ASSRGADIADTQY
j_gene: TRBJ1-4; v_gene: TRBV19; CDR3aa: ASRTKRGRNEKLF
j_gene: TRBJ2-3; v_gene: TRBV7-3; CDR3aa: ASSSVSLEDTQY
j_gene: TRBJ1-2; v_gene: TRBV5-6; CDR3aa: ASSYSTGTGYT
j_gene: TRBJ2-7; v_gene: TRBV27; CDR3aa: ASSLGQTYEQY
j_gene: TRBJ1-2; v_gene: TRBV15; CDR3aa: ATSRGGKTRGGYT
j_gene: TRBJ2-7; v_gene: TRBV20-1; CDR3aa: SAAGAHEQY
j_gene: TRBJ1-1; v_gene: TRBV4-1; CDR3aa: ASSSVMRAPNTEAF
j_gene: TRBJ1-1; v_gene: TRBV5-1; CDR3aa: ASSLARTDSNTEAF
j_gene: TRBJ2-7; v_gene: TRBV29-1; CDR3aa: SVESGGAYEQY
j_gene: TRBJ1-1; v_gene: TRBV6-1; CDR3aa: ASRETGLNTEAF
j_gene: TRBJ1-5; v_gene: TRBV2; CDR3aa: ASSPQGMGFNQPQH